This T cell receptor beta chain was identified during a study of blood T cell repertoires in COVID-19. Study-wide context: Samples taken during acute and convalescent COVID-19 were collected in the United States, Italy and Spain. Sample material is recorded as cDNA or gDNA derived from T cells, B-cell-depleted T cells, or PBMCs.

Some clones are missing from TCRdb's copy, which holds only in-frame ones; the method was immunoSEQ multiplex PCR. The sample shows about 180,000 clones, around 80% of them seen only once. This CDR3 has 16 residues. Per germline, CDR1 SGHVS and CDR2 FQNEAQ. Trimming cost V 2 bases and J 4 bases; bases outside gene matches: 9. The clonotype was recovered from a man aged 55-75 years who had been exposed to COVID-19. The source material was PBMCs or T cells enriched from blood (not recorded which). The rearrangement links TRBV7-8 to TRBJ2-7; 9 bases agree with TRBD2. CDR3 region: CASSLRREGLIYEQYF. CDR3 sequence (DNA): TGTGCCAGCAGCTTAAGGCGGGAGGGCCTAATATACGAGCAGTACTTC.